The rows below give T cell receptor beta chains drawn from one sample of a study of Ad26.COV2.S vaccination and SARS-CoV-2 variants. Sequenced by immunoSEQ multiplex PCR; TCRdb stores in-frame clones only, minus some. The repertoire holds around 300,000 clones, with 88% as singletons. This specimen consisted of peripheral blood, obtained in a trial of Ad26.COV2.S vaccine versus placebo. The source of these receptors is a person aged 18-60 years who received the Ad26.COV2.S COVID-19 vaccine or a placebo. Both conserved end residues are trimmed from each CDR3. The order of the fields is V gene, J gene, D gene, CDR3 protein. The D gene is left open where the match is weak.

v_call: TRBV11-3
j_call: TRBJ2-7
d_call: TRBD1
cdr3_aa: ASSLGQGLH

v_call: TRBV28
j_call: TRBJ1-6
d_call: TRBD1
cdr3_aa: ASSPGGIGSPLH

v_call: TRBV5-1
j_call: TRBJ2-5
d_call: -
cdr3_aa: ASSLGGGHQETQY

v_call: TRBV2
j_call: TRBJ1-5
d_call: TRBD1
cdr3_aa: ASSGQGDSNQPQH

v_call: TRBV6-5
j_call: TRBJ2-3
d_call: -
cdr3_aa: ASRRESTDTQY

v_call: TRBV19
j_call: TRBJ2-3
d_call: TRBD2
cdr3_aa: ASSITGGRADTQY

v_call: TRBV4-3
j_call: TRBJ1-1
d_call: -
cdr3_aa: ASSQRVGTGVAEAF

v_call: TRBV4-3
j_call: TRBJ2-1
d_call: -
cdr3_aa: ASSLVSGPQSYNEQF

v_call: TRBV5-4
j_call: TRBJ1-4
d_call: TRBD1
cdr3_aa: ASQRTGIEKLF

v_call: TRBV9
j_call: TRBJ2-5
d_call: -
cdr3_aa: ASSVSPQGNFETQY

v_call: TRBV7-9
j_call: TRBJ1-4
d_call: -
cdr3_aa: ASSLVEVATNEKLF

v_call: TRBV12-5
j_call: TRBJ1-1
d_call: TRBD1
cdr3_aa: ASGLNTGGNTEAF

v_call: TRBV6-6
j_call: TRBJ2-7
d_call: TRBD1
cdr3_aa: ASRTGAPYEQY

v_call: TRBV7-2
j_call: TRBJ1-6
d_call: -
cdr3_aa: ASSFQSGHNSPLH

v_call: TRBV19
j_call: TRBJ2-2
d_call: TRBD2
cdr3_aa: ASRLAGGLIGELF

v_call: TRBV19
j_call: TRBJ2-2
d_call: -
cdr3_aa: ASSIYRGTGELF

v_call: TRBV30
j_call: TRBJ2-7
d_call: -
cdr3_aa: AWSKGLQYEQY

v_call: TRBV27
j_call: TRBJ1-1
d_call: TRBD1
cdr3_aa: ASSLFIQGAWGTEAF

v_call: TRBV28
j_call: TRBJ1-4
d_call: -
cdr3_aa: ASSLAGGSSFEKLF

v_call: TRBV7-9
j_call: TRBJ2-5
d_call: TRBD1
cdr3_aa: ASSLNTGGRETQY

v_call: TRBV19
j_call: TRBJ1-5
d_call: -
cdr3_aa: ASSMFGEAVPQH

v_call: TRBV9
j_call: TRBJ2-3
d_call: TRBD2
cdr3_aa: ASSGTLAGGGPQY

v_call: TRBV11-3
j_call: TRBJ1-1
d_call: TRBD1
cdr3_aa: ASSSPGGEAF

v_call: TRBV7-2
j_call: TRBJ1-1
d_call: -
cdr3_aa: ASSFGVGRGRTGTEAF